These 4 T cell receptor beta chains were all obtained from the same sample, sequenced in a study of spatial heterogeneity in lung cancer. Time point given: sample taken at primary tumor resection. No cell sorting; template was whole RNA from tumor, lung tissue or PBMC. TCRdb ran MiXCR on the 5' RACE reads and lists one entry per CDR3 protein. The profile shows about 39,000 distinct CDR3 sequences, approximately 5.5% of them singletons. Here the sequenced sample was PBMCs, taken at surgery. The receptors here all came from a male donor with early-stage non-small cell lung cancer.

This rearrangement joins TRBV4-3 to TRBJ2-3; D is tentatively TRBD1 or TRBD2 (5 bases each). The CDR3 has 14 residues. Germline CDR1 LGHNA, CDR2 YSLEER. V lost 3 bases to trimming and J lost 0 bases, with 7 bases between them. CDR3 DNA: TGCGCCAGCAGCCAGGGGGACAGCACAGATACGCAGTATTTT. Amino acids: CASSQGDSTDTQYF.

With respect to this clonotype: A much larger clone differs from this one at a single base, so this may be a read error. The V call is TRBV29-1, the J call TRBJ1-5; D ambiguous. The germline CDR1 and CDR2 sequences are SQVTM and ANQGSEA. The CDR3 runs 13 residues. The CDR3 DNA follows: TGCGGCGTGACCGCAGGAGTCAATCAGCCCCAGCATTTT. It translates to CGVTAGVNQPQHF.

This clonotype was seen at least ten times. The CDR3 protein is CASRLYGQGKEGYTF. The DNA for the CDR3 is TGTGCCAGCAGACTGTATGGACAGGGAAAAGAAGGCTACACCTTC. The gene calls are TRBV6-5 and TRBJ1-2; 8 bases are shared with TRBD1. CDR1 and CDR2 (germline): MNHEY, SVGAGI. The CDR3 has 15 residues. V lost 6 bases and J lost 8; bases outside the gene matches: 14.

This clonotype was detected many times. The chain is built from TRBV10-2 and TRBJ2-1, with TRBD2 matching 7 bases. The germline V gene encodes CDR1 WSHSY and CDR2 SAAADI. The CDR3 is 15 amino acids. The V and J ends lost 4 bases and 7 bases, in that order; junction bases with no gene match: 10. CDR3 in amino acids: CASSGPTAGRNEQFF. CDR3 sequence (DNA): TGCGCCAGCAGTGGGCCGACAGCGGGGCGTAATGAGCAGTTCTTC.